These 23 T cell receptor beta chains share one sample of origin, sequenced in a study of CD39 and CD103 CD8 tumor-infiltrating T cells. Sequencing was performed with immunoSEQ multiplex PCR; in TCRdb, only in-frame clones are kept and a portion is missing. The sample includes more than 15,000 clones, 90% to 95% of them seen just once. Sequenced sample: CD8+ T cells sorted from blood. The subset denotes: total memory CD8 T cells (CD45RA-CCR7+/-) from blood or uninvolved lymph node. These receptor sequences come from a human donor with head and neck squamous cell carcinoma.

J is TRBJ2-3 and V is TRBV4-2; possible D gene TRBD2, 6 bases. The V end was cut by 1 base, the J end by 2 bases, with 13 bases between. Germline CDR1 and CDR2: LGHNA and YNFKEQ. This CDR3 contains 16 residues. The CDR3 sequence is CASSQVPGVFTDTQYF. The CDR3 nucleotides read TGTGCCAGCAGCCAAGTTCCGGGGGTATTCACAGATACGCAGTATTTT.

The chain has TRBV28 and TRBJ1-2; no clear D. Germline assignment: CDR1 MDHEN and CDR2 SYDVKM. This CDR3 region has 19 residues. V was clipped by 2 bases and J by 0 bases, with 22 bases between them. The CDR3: CASSLAWVYTEQANYGYTF. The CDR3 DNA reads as TGTGCCAGCAGTTTAGCCTGGGTGTACACAGAACAAGCTAACTATGGCTACACCTTC.

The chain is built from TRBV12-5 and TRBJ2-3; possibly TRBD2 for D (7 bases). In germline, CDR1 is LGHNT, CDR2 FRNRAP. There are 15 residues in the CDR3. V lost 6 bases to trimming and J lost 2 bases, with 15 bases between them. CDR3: CASGIGGASTDTQYF. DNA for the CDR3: TGTGCTAGTGGAATAGGGGGGGCCTCCACAGATACGCAGTATTTT.

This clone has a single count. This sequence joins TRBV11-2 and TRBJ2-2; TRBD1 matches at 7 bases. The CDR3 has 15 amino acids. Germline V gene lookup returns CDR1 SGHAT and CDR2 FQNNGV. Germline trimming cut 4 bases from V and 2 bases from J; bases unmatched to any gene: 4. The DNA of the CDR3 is TGTGCCAGCAGCTCACAGGGGTATAACACCGGGGAGCTGTTTTTT. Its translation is CASSSQGYNTGELFF. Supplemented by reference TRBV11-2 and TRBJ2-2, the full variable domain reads EAGVAQSPRYKIIEKRQSVAFWCNPISGHATLYWYQQILGQGPKLLIQFQNNGVVDDSQLPKDRFSAERLKGVDSTLKIQPAKLEDSAVYLCASSSQGYNTGELFFGEGSRLTVL.

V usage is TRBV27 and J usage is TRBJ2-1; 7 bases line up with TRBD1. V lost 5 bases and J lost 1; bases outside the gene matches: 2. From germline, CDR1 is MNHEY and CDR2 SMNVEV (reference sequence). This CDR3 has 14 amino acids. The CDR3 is CASSIQGSYNEQFF. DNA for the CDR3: TGTGCCAGCAGTATACAGGGGTCCTACAATGAGCAGTTCTTC.

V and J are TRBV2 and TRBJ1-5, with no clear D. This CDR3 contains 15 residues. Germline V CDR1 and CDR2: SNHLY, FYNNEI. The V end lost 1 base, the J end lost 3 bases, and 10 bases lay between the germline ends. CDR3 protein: CASSEGVRDNQPQHF. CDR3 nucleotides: TGTGCCAGCAGTGAAGGTGTAAGGGACAATCAGCCCCAGCATTTT.

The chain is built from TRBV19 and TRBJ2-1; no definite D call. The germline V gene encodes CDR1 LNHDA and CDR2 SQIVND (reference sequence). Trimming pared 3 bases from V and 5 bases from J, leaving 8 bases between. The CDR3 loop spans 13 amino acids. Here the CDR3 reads CASSMGGNNEQFF. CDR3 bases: TGTGCCAGTAGTATGGGTGGCAACAATGAGCAGTTCTTC.

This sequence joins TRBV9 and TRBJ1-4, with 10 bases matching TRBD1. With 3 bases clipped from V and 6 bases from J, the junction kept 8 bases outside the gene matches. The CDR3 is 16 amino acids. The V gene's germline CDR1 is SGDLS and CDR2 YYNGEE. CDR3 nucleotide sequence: TGTGCCAGCAGCGCGTCGGGACAGGGGTATTATGAAAAACTGTTTTTT. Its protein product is CASSASGQGYYEKLFF.

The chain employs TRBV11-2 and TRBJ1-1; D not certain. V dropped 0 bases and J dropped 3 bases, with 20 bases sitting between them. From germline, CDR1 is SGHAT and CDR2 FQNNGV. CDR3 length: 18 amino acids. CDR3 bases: TGTGCCAGCAGCTTAGATGGATTCGGCGGGAATCGGTACACTGAAGCTTTCTTT. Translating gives CASSLDGFGGNRYTEAFF.

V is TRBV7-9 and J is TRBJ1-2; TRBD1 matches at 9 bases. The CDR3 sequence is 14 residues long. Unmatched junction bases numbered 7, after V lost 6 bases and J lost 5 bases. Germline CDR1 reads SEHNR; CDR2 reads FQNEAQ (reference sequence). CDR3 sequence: CASRDGQGLYGYTF. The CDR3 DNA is TGTGCCAGCAGGGACGGACAGGGGCTATATGGCTACACCTTC.

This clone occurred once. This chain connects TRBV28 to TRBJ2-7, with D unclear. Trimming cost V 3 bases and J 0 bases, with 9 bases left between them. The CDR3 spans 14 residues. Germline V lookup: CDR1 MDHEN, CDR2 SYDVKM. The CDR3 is CASSFAPSSYEQYF. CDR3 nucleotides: TGTGCCAGCAGTTTCGCCCCAAGCTCCTACGAGCAGTACTTC.

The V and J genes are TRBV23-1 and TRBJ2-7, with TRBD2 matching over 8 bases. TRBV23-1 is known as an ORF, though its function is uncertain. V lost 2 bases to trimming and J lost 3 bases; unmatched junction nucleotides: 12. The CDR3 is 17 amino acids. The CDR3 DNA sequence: TGCGCCAGCAGTCAAAAAGCGTTAGCGGGGAAGATCTACGAGCAGTACTTC. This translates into CASSQKALAGKIYEQYF.

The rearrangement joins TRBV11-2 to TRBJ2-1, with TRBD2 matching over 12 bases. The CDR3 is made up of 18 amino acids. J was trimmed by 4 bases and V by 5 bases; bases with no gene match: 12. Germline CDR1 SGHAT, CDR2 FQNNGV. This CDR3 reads CASSGRGILAGGYNEQFF. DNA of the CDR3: TGTGCCAGCAGCGGCCGGGGGATACTAGCGGGGGGATACAATGAGCAGTTCTTC.

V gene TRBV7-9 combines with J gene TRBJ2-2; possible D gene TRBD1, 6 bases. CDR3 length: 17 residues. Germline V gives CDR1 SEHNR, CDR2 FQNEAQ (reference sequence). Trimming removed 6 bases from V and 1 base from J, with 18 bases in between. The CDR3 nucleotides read TGTGCCAGCAGGGACGACGGCGGCAGGGGGAACACCGGGGAGCTGTTTTTT. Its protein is CASRDDGGRGNTGELFF.

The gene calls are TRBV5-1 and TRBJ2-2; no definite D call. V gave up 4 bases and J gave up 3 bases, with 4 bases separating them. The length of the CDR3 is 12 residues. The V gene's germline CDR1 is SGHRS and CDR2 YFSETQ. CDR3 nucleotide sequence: TGCGCCAGCAGCCCATACACCGGGGAGCTGTTTTTT. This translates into CASSPYTGELFF.

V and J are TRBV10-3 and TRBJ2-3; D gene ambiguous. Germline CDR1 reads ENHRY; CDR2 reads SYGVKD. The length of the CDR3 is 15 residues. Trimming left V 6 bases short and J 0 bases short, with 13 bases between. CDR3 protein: CAIRLTKTSTDTQYF. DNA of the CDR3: TGTGCCATCAGACTGACGAAAACTAGCACAGATACGCAGTATTTT.

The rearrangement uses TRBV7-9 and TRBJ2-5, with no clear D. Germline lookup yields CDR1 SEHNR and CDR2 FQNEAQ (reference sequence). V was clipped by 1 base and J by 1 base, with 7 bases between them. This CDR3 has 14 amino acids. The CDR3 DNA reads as TGTGCCAGCAGCTTAGGGGTAGCCCAAGAGACCCAGTACTTC. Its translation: CASSLGVAQETQYF.

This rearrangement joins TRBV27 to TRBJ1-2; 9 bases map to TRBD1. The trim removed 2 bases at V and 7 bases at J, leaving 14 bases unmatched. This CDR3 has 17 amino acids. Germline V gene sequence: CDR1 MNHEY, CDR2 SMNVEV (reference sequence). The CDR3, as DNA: TGTGCCAGCAGTTTACGCCCCCCGTGGGGACAGGGTTTTGGCTACACCTTC. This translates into CASSLRPPWGQGFGYTF.

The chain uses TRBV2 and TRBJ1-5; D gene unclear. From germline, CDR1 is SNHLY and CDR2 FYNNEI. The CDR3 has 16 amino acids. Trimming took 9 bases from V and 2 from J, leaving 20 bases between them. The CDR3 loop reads CASREVKPGGNQPQHF. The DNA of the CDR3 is TGTGCCAGTCGGGAGGTCAAACCGGGTGGCAATCAGCCCCAGCATTTT.

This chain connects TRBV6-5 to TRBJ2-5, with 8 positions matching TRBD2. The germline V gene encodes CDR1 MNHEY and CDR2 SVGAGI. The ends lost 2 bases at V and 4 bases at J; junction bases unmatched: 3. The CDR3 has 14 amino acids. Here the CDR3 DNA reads TGTGCCAGCAGTTACGGGACTAGAATAGAGACCCAGTACTTC. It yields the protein CASSYGTRIETQYF.

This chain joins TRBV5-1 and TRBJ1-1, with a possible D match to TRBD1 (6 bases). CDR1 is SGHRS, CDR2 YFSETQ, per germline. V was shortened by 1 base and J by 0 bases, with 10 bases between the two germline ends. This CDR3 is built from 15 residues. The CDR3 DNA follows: TGCGCCAGCAGCTTGCTACAGGGTATGAACACTGAAGCTTTCTTT. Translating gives CASSLLQGMNTEAFF.

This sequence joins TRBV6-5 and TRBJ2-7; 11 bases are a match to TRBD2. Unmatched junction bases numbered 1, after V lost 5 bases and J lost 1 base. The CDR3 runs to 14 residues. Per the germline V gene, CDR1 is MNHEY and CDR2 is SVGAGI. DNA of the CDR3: TGTGCCAGCAGTCGACTAGCGGGGTCCTACGAGCAGTACTTC. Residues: CASSRLAGSYEQYF.

CDR3 region: CASSEGREKIFTDTQYF. For the CDR3, the DNA is TGCGCCAGCAGTGAAGGCCGGGAGAAAATTTTCACAGATACGCAGTATTTT. This sequence joins TRBV10-1 and TRBJ2-3; perhaps TRBD2 as D (6 bases). Germline V gene lookup returns CDR1 WNHNN and CDR2 SYGVQD (reference sequence). V was trimmed by 3 bases and J by 2 bases, leaving 18 bases between them. The CDR3 covers 17 residues.